The next 10 T cell receptor beta chains were all read from a single sample in a study of T cell responses to AZD1222 COVID-19 vaccine. Some clones are missing from TCRdb's copy, which holds only in-frame ones; the method was immunoSEQ multiplex PCR. The table lists about 220,000 clones, about 93% of them singletons. The specimen was peripheral blood, collected on day 0 of MenACWY control vaccination. The receptors come from an adult in good health.

This chain uses TRBV3-1 (or the pseudogene TRBV3-2) with TRBJ1-1; D is unresolved. The V gene's germline CDR1 is LGHDT and CDR2 YNNKEL (reference sequence). Trimming cost V 5 bases and J 2 bases, with 15 bases left between them. The CDR3 is made up of 15 amino acids. Here the CDR3 reads CASSTATTTNTEAFF. CDR3 sequence (DNA): TGTGCCAGCAGCACAGCGACTACTACAAACACTGAAGCTTTCTTT.

V usage is TRBV28 and J usage is TRBJ1-6; 10 bases agree with TRBD1. With 4 bases clipped from V and 5 bases from J, the junction kept 2 bases outside the gene matches. Germline values: CDR1 MDHEN, CDR2 SYDVKM. The length of the CDR3 is 15 residues. CDR3 DNA sequence: TGTGCCAGCAGTTCGGGACAGGGGAATAATTCACCCCTCCACTTT. The encoded protein is CASSSGQGNNSPLHF.

The V gene is TRBV19, the J gene TRBJ1-2; D not resolved. This CDR3 has 15 amino acids. V was shortened by 1 base and J by 4 bases, with 13 bases between the two germline ends. Germline V gene data show CDR1 as LNHDA and CDR2 as SQIVND (reference sequence). The CDR3 here is CASSIGAQILYGYTF. CDR3 bases: TGTGCCAGTAGTATAGGGGCACAGATCCTCTATGGCTACACCTTC. Full variable domain (remainder filled in from reference TRBV19 and TRBJ1-2): DGGITQSPKYLFRKEGQNVTLSCEQNLNHDAMYWYRQDPGQGLRLIYYSQIVNDFQKGDIAEGYSVSREKKESFPLTVTSAQKNPTAFYLCASSIGAQILYGYTFGSGTRLTVV.

This clone appeared a few times. The chain has TRBV2 and TRBJ1-6; a possible D gene is TRBD1 (6 bases). The CDR3 is 14 residues long. Germline CDR1 reads SNHLY; CDR2 reads FYNNEI. V lost 6 bases and J lost 6, with 12 bases in between. The CDR3 is CASRAGHSNSPLHF. DNA for the CDR3: TGTGCCAGCAGAGCGGGACACAGTAATTCACCCCTCCACTTT.

The chain carries TRBV5-4 and TRBJ1-2; 8 bases line up with TRBD1. J was trimmed by 6 bases and V by 1 base; bases with no gene match: 2. Per the germline V gene, CDR1 is SGHNT and CDR2 is YYREEE (reference sequence). The CDR3 has 13 residues. CDR3 region: CASSLQGADGYTF. Here the CDR3 DNA reads TGTGCCAGCAGCTTGCAGGGGGCCGATGGCTACACCTTC.

This rearrangement joins TRBV2 to TRBJ2-3; D unresolved. This CDR3 has 14 residues. Germline V gene data show CDR1 as SNHLY and CDR2 as FYNNEI. Deletions cut 5 bases from V and 6 bases from J, with 15 bases between. Here the CDR3 reads CASSNPPLVDTQYF. As DNA, the CDR3 is TGTGCCAGCAGTAATCCCCCCCTGGTGGATACGCAGTATTTT.

The chain is built from TRBV19 and TRBJ1-5; D gene unclear. Germline CDR1 and CDR2: LNHDA and SQIVND (reference sequence). Trimming removed 6 bases at V and 3 bases at J, with 9 bases between. This CDR3 comprises 13 residues. The CDR3 spells CASSGRVNQPQHF. The CDR3 DNA reads TGTGCCAGTAGCGGACGGGTCAATCAGCCCCAGCATTTT.

This chain joins TRBV27 and TRBJ2-5; D tentatively reads TRBD1 or TRBD2 (5 bases each). CDR1 MNHEY and CDR2 SMNVEV come from the germline V gene (reference sequence). V lost 8 bases to trimming and J lost 5 bases, with 15 bases between them. The CDR3 runs 13 residues. CDR3 in amino acids: CASGTAVGETQYF. CDR3 nucleotide sequence: TGTGCCAGCGGGACGGCCGTTGGGGAGACCCAGTACTTC.

This clone was detected only once. The rearrangement links TRBV27 to TRBJ2-3; D is possibly TRBD1 (6 bases). The CDR3 spans 15 residues. With 5 bases removed from V and 2 bases from J, the gap between germline ends came to 14 bases. Germline V gene sequence: CDR1 MNHEY, CDR2 SMNVEV (reference sequence). The CDR3 nucleotides are TGTGCCAGCAGTCCGTTACAGGGCGCCACAGATACGCAGTATTTT. Its protein is CASSPLQGATDTQYF.

This sequence joins TRBV4-1 and TRBJ2-7; TRBD2 is a possible D gene (6 bases). Trimming shortened V by 7 bases and J by 3 bases, and 16 bases separated the two germline ends. This CDR3 spans 14 amino acids. The germline V gene encodes CDR1 MGHRA and CDR2 YSYEKL. The DNA for the CDR3 is TGCGCCAGCACCCCAGCGGAGGGAGGCTACGAGCAGTACTTC. This codes for CASTPAEGGYEQYF.